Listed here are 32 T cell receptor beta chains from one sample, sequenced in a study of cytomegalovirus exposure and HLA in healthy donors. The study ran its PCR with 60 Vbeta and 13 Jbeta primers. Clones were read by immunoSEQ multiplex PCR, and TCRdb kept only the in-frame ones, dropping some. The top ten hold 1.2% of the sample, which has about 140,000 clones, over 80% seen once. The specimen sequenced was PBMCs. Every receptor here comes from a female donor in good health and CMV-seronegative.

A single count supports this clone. The chain's CDR3 is CASSLGTSASETQYF. In DNA, the CDR3 is TGCGCCAGCAGCCTCGGGACTAGCGCCTCGGAGACCCAGTACTTC. The V and J genes are TRBV5-1 and TRBJ2-5, with 10 bases aligning to TRBD2. The trim removed 4 bases at V and 5 bases at J, leaving 8 bases unmatched. Germline CDR1 SGHRS, CDR2 YFSETQ. The CDR3 extends over 15 amino acids.

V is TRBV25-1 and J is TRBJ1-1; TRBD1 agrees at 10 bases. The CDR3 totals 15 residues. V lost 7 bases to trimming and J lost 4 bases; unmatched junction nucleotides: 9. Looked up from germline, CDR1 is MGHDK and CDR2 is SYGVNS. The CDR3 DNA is TGTGCCAGCACCCCTCCGACAGGGGGCCTCACTGAAGCTTTCTTT. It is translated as CASTPPTGGLTEAFF. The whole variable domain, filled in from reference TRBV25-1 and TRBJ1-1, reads EADIYQTPRYLVIGTGKKITLECSQTMGHDKMYWYQQDPGMELHLIHYSYGVNSTEKGDLSSESTVSRIRTEHFPLTLESARPSHTSQYLCASTPPTGGLTEAFFGQGTRLTVV.

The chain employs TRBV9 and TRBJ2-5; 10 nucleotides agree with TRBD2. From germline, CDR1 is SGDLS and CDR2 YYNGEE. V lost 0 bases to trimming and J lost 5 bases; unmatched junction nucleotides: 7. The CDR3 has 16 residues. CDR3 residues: CASSVAPAGGRETQYF. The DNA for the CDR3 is TGTGCCAGCAGCGTAGCTCCAGCGGGAGGGAGGGAGACCCAGTACTTC.

This CDR3 reads CATGPGTLNTEAFF. The DNA of the CDR3 is TGTGCCACCGGACCCGGGACACTAAACACTGAAGCTTTCTTT. This rearrangement joins TRBV15 to TRBJ1-1, with a possible D match to TRBD1 (6 bases). The CDR3 runs 14 residues. Trimming took off 8 bases at V and 2 bases at J, with 15 bases between the two ends. From germline, CDR1 is LNHNV and CDR2 YYDKDF (reference sequence).

CDR3 nucleotides: TGCAGCCTCGGGACAGGGGGCCGGGAGCAGTTCTTC. The encoded protein is CSLGTGGREQFF. The rearrangement uses TRBV29-1 and TRBJ2-1; 12 nucleotides agree with TRBD1. CDR3 size: 12 residues. Trimming at V came to 8 bases and at J to 10 bases, leaving 6 bases not matched to a gene. Germline V gives CDR1 SQVTM, CDR2 ANQGSEA.

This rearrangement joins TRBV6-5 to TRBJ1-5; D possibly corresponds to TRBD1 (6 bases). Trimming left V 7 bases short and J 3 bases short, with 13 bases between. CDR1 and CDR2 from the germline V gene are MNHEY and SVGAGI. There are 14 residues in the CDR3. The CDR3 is CASITGPYNQPQHF. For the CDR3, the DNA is TGTGCCAGCATCACAGGGCCCTACAATCAGCCCCAGCATTTT.

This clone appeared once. CDR3 bases: TGTGCCAGCTCACCACTGGCAAACAATGAAAAACTGTTTTTT. Amino acid sequence: CASSPLANNEKLFF. The gene calls are TRBV18 and TRBJ1-4; D is unresolved. This CDR3 region has 14 residues. Germline CDR1 and CDR2: KGHSH and LQKENI. V lost 1 base and J lost 5, with 8 bases in between.

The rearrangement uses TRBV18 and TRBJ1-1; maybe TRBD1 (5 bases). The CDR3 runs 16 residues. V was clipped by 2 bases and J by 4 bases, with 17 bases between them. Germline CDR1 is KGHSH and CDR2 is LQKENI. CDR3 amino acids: CASSPRLGGGSTEAFF. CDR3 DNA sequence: TGTGCCAGCTCACCAAGGTTGGGGGGAGGGAGCACTGAAGCTTTCTTT.

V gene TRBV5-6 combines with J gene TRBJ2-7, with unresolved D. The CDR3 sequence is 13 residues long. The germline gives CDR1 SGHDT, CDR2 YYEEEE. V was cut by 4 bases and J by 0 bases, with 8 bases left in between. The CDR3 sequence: CASSLKSSYEQYF. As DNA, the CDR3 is TGTGCCAGCAGCCTTAAGAGCTCCTACGAGCAGTACTTC.

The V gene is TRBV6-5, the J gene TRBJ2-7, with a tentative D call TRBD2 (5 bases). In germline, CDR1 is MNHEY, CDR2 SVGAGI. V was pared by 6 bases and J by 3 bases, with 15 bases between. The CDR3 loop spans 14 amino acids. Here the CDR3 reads CASRSGVSRYEQYF. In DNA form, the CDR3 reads TGTGCCAGCAGGTCCGGGGTAAGCCGCTACGAGCAGTACTTC.

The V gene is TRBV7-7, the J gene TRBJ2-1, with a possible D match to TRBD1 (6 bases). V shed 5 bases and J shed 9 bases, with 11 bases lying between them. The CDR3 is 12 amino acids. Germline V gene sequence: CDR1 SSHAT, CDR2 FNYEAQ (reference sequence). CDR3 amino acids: CASSLTGGEQFF. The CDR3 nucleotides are TGTGCCAGCAGCCTGACAGGAGGTGAGCAGTTCTTC.

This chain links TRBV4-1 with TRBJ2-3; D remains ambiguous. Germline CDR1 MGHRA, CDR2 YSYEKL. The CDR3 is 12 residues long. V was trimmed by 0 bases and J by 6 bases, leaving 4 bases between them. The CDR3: CASSQETDTQYF. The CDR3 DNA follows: TGCGCCAGCAGCCAAGAAACTGATACGCAGTATTTT.

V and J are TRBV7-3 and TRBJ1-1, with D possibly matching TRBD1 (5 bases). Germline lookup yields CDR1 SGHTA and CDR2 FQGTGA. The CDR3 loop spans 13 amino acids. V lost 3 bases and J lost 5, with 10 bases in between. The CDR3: CASSFQGGTEAFF. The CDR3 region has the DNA TGTGCCAGCAGCTTCCAGGGTGGAACTGAAGCTTTCTTT.

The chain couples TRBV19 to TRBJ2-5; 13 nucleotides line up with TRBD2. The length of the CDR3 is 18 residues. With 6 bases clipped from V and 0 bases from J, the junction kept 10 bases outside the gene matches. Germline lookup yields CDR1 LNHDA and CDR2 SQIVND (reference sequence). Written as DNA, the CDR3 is TGTGCCAGTAGCCCGTGGACTAGCGGGAGTCCGTACCAAGAGACCCAGTACTTC. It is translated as CASSPWTSGSPYQETQYF. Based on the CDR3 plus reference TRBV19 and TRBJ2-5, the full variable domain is DGGITQSPKYLFRKEGQNVTLSCEQNLNHDAMYWYRQDPGQGLRLIYYSQIVNDFQKGDIAEGYSVSREKKESFPLTVTSAQKNPTAFYLCASSPWTSGSPYQETQYFGPGTRLLVL.

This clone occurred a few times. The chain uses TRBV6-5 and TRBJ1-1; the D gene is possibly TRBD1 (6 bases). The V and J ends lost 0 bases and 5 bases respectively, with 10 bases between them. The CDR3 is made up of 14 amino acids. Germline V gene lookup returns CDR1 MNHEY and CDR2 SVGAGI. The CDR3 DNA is TGTGCCAGCAGTTACTCGCGCCAGGGGACTGAAGCTTTCTTT. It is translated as CASSYSRQGTEAFF.

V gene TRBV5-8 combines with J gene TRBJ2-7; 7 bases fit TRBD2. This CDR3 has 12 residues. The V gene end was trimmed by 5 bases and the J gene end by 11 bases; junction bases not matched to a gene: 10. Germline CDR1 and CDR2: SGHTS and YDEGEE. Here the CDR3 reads CASRPTAGEEYF. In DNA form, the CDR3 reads TGTGCCAGCAGGCCCACGGCGGGAGAGGAGTACTTC.

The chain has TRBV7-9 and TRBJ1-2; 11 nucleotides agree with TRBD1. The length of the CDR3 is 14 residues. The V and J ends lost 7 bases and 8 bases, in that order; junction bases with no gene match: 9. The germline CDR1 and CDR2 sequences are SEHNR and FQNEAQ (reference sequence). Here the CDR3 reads CASIFGGQGEGYTF. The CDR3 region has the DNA TGTGCCAGCATATTCGGGGGACAGGGGGAAGGCTACACCTTC.

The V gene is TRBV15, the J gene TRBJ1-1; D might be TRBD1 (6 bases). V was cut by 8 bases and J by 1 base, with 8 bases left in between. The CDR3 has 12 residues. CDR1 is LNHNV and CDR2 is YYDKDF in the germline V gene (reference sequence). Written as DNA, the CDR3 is TGTGCCACCGGGGGCGCGAACACTGAAGCTTTCTTT. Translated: CATGGANTEAFF.

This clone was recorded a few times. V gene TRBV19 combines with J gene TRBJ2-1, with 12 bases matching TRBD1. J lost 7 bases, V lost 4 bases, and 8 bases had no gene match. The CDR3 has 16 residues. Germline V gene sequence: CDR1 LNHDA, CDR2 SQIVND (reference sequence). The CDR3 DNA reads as TGTGCCAGTAGTACGGGGACAGGGGGCTACAGGAATGAGCAGTTCTTC. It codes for CASSTGTGGYRNEQFF.

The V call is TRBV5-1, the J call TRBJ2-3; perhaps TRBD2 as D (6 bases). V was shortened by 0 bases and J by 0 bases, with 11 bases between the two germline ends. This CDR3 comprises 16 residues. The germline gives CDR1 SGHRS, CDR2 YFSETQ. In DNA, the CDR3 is TGCGCCAGCAGCTTGGGGGGTAGCGGTAGCACAGATACGCAGTATTTT. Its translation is CASSLGGSGSTDTQYF.

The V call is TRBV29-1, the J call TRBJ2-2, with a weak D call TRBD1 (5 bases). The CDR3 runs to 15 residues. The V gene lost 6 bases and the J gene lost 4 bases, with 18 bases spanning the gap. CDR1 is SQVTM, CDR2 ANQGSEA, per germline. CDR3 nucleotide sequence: TGCAGCGTAGCCCCTACACAGCAGGGCACCGGGGAGCTGTTTTTT. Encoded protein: CSVAPTQQGTGELFF.

The CDR3 DNA reads TGTGCCAGCTCAACGTATCTGGGGACAGGGGGTCCCTTCGACTATGGCTACACCTTC. This gives the protein CASSTYLGTGGPFDYGYTF. The chain employs TRBV18 and TRBJ1-2; 11 nucleotides line up with TRBD1. Losses at the gene ends were 5 bases for V and 3 bases for J; bases not matched to a gene: 17. This CDR3 contains 19 residues. Germline V gene lookup returns CDR1 KGHSH and CDR2 LQKENI.

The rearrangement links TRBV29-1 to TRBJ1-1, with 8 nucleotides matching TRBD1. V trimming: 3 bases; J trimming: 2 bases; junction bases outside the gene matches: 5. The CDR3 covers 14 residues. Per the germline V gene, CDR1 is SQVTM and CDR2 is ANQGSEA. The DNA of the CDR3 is TGCAGCGTTGACGGTGGGACAGGAAACACTGAAGCTTTCTTT. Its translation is CSVDGGTGNTEAFF.

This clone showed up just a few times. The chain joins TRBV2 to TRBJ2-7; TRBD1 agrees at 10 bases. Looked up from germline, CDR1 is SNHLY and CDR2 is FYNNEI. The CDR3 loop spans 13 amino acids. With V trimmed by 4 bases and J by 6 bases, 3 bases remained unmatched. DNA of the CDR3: TGTGCCAGCAGTGGACAGGGGGCAGGCGAGCAGTACTTC. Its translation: CASSGQGAGEQYF.

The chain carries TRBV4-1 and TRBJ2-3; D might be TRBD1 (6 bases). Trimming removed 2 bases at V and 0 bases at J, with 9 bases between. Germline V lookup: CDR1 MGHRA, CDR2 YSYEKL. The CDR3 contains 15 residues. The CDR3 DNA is TGCGCCAGCAGCCAATCGGGACATAGCACAGATACGCAGTATTTT. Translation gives CASSQSGHSTDTQYF.

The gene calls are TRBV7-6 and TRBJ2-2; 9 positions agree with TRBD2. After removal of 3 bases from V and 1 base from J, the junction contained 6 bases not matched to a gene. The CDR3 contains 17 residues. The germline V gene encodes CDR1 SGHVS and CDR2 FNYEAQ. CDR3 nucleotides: TGTGCCAGCAGCTTTTTTACTAGCGGGCGGAACACCGGGGAGCTGTTTTTT. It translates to CASSFFTSGRNTGELFF.

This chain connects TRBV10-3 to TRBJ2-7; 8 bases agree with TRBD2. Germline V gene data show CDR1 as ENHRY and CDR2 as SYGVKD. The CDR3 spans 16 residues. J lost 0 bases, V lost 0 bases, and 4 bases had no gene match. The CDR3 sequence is CAISESSGASSYEQYF. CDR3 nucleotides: TGTGCCATCAGTGAGTCTAGCGGGGCCAGCTCCTACGAGCAGTACTTC.

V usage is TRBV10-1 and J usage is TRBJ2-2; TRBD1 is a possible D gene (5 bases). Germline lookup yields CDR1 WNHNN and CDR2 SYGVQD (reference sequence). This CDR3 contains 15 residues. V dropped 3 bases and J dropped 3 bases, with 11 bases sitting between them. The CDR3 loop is CASSDPRVDTGELFF. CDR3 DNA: TGCGCCAGCAGTGACCCCAGGGTCGACACCGGGGAGCTGTTTTTT.

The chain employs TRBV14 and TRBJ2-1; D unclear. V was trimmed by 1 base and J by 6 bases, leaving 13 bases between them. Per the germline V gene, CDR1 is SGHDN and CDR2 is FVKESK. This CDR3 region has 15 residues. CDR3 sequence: CASSQGVLAFNEQFF. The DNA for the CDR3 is TGTGCCAGCAGCCAAGGTGTACTTGCTTTCAATGAGCAGTTCTTC.

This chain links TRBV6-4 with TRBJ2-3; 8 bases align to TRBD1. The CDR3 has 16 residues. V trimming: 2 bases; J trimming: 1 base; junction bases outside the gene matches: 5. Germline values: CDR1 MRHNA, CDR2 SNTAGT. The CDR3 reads CASSDAGGGGTDTQYF. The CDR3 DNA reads TGTGCCAGCAGTGACGCAGGGGGCGGCGGCACAGATACGCAGTATTTT.

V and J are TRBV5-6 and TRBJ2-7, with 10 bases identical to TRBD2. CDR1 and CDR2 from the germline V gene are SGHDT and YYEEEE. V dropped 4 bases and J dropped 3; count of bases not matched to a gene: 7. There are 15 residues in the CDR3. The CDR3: CASSIGASGSYEQYF. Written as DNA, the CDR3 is TGTGCCAGCAGCATAGGGGCTAGCGGGAGCTACGAGCAGTACTTC.

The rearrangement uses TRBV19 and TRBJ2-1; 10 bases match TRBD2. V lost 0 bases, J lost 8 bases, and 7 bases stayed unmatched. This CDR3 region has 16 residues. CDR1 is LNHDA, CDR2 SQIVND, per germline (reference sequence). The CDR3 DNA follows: TGTGCCAGTAGTATAGAGGGTACTAGCGGGATTTATGAGCAGTTCTTC. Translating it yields CASSIEGTSGIYEQFF.